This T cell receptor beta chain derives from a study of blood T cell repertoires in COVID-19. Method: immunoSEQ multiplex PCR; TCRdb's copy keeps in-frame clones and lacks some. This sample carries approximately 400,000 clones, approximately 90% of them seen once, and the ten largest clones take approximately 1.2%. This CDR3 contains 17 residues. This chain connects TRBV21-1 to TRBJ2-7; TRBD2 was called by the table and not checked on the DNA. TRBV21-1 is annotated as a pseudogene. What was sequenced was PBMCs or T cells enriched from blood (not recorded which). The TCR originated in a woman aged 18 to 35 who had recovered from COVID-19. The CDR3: CASTSKEVAGVTDEQYF. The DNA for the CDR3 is TGTGCCAGCACCTCAAAGGAGGTAGCGGGGGTGACCGACGAGCAGTACTTC.